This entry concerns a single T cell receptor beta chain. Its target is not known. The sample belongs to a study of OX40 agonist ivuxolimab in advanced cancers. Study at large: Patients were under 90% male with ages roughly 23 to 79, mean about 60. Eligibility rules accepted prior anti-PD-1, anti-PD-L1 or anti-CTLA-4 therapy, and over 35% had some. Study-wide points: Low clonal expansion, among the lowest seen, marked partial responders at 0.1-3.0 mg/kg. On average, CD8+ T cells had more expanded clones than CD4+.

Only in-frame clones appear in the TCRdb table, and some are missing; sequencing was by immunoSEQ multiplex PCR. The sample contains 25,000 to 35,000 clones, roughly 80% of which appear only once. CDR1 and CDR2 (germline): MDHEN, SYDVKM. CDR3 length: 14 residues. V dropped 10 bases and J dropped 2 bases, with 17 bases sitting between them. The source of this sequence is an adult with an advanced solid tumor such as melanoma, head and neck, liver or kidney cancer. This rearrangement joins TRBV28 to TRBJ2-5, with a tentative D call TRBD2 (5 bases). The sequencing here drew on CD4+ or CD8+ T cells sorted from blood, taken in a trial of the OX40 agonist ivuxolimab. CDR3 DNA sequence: TGTGCCACCAGCTTCTATCCGGGGCAAGAGACCCAGTACTTC. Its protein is CATSFYPGQETQYF.